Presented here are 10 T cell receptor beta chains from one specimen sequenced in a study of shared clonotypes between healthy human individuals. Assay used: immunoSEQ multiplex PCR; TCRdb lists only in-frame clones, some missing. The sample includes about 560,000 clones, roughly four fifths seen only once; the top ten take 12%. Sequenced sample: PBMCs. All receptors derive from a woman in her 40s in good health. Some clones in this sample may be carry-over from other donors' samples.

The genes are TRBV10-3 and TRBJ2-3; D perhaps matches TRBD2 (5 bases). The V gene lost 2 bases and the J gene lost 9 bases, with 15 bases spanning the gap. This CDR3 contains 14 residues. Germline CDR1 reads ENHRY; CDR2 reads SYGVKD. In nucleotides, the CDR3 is TGTGCCATCAGTGAGGTCGGTGAACTAGGGACGCAGTATTTT. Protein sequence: CAISEVGELGTQYF.

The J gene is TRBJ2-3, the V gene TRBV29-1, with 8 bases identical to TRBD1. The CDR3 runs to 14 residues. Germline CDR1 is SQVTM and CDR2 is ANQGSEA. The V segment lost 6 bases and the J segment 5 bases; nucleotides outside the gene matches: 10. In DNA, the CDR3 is TGCAGCGTGAGACAGGGGCAATTGGGAGATACGCAGTATTTT. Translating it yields CSVRQGQLGDTQYF.

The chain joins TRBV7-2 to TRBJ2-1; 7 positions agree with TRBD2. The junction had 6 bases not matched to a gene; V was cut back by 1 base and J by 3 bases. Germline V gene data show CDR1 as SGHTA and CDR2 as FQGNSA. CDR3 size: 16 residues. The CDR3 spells CASSLGSGISYNEQFF. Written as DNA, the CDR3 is TGTGCCAGCAGCTTAGGAAGCGGGATAAGCTACAATGAGCAGTTCTTC.

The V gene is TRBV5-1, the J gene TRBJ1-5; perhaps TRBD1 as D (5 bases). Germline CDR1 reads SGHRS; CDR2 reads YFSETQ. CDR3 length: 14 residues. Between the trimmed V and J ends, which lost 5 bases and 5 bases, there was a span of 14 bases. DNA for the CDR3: TGCGCCAGCAGTTCCGGGACCCTTGATCAGCCCCAGCATTTT. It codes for CASSSGTLDQPQHF.

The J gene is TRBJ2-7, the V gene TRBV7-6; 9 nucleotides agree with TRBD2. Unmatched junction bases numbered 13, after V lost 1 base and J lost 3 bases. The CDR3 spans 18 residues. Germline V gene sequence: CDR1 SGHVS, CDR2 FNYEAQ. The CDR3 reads CASSLGVAGETTGYEQYF. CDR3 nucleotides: TGTGCCAGCAGCTTAGGGGTAGCGGGAGAGACTACTGGCTACGAGCAGTACTTC. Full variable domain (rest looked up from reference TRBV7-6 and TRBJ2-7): GAGVSQSPRYKVTKRGQDVALRCDPISGHVSLYWYRQALGQGPEFLTYFNYEAQQDKSGLPNDRFSAERPEGSISTLTIQRTEQRDSAMYRCASSLGVAGETTGYEQYFGPGTRLTVT.

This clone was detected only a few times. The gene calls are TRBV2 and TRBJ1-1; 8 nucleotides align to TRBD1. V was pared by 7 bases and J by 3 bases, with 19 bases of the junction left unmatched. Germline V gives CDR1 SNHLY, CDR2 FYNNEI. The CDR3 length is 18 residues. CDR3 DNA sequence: TGTGCCAGCAAGAGTCACAGGGGGGGTTTGGGTACCCACACTGAAGCTTTCTTT. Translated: CASKSHRGGLGTHTEAFF.

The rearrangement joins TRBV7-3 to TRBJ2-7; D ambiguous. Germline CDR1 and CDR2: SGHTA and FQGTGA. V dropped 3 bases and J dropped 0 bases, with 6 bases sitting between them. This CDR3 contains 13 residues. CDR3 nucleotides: TGTGCCAGCAGCTTGTTCAACTCCTACGAGCAGTACTTC. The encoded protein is CASSLFNSYEQYF.

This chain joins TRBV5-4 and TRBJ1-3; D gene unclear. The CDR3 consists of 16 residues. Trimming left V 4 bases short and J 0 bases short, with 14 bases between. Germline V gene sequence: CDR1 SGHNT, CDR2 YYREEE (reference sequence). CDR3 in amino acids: CASSTQGLRSGNTIYF. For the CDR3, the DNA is TGTGCCAGCAGCACCCAAGGACTCCGCTCTGGAAACACCATATATTTT.

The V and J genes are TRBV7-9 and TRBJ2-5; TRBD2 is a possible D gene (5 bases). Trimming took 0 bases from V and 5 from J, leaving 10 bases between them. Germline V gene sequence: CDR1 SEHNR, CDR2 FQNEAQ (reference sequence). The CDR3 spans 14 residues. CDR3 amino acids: CASSLARRRETQYF. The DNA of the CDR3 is TGTGCCAGCAGCTTAGCGCGGAGGAGGGAGACCCAGTACTTC.

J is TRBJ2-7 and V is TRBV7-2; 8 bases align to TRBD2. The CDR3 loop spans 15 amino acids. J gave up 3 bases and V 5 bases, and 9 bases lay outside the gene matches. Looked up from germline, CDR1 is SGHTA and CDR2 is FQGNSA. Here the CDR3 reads CASSPWVAGSYEQYF. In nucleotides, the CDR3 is TGTGCCAGCAGCCCCTGGGTAGCGGGAAGCTACGAGCAGTACTTC.